This T cell receptor (beta chain) was retrieved from a study of identical twins. The junction had 6 bases not matched to a gene; V was cut back by 0 bases and J by 1 base. Germline lookup yields CDR1 DFQATT and CDR2 SNEGSKA (reference sequence). The CDR3 totals 15 residues. This clonotype was found many times. Its antigen is still unknown. General observations from the study: Low generation probability was overrepresented in out-of-frame alpha sequences shared by twins.

TCRdb re-called the 5' RACE reads with MiXCR, one entry per CDR3 protein. The table includes 640,000 or so distinct CDR3 sequences, around 6% detected once. The receptor comes from a man aged 18 to 30 in good health. The chain recombines TRBV20-1 with TRBJ2-7, with 7 bases aligning to TRBD1. The material sequenced was naive T cells sorted from blood. The CDR3 sequence is CSAREEGTDSYEQYF. CDR3 nucleotide sequence: TGCAGTGCTAGAGAAGAGGGGACAGATTCCTACGAGCAGTACTTC.